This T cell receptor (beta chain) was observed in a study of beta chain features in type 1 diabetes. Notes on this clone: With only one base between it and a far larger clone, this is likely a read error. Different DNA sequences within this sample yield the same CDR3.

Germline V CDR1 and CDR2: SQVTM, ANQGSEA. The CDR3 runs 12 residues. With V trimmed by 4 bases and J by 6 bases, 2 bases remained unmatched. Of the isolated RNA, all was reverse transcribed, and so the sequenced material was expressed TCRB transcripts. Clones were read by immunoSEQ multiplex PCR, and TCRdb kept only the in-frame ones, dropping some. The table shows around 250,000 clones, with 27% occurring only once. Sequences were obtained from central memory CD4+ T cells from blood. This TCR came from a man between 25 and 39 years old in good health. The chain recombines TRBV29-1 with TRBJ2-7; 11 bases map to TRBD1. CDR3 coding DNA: TGCAGCGTTGGGGGACAGGGGGGCGAGCAGTACTTC. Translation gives CSVGGQGGEQYF.